These 29 T cell receptor beta chains share one sample of origin, sequenced in a study of cytomegalovirus exposure and HLA in healthy donors. Vbeta (60) and Jbeta (13) primers were used in the PCR. Produced via immunoSEQ multiplex PCR; TCRdb's table is partial and in-frame only. The data show 65,000 to 95,000 clones, and the top ten clones hold 7.5%. Sequenced: PBMCs. The receptors stem from a female donor in good health and CMV-seropositive.

CDR3 sequence (DNA): TGTGCCAGCAGCTTAGGGAGCGGCAGGCAATACGAGCAGTACTTC. The encoded protein is CASSLGSGRQYEQYF. The chain uses TRBV7-2 and TRBJ2-7, with D tentatively TRBD2 (5 bases). Germline-derived CDR1 and CDR2 are SGHTA and FQGNSA. The CDR3 is 15 residues long. Trimming stripped 1 base from V and 4 bases from J, with 14 bases between.

The chain combines TRBV28 with TRBJ1-2; perhaps TRBD1 as D (6 bases). The length of the CDR3 is 14 residues. V lost 8 bases to trimming and J lost 6 bases, with 19 bases between them. Germline CDR1 reads MDHEN; CDR2 reads SYDVKM. The CDR3 sequence: CASLPGHREDGYTF. The CDR3, as DNA: TGTGCCAGCCTGCCGGGACACCGGGAAGATGGCTACACCTTC.

This rearrangement joins TRBV5-1 to TRBJ1-2, with D perhaps TRBD1 (5 bases). CDR1 and CDR2 from the germline V gene are SGHRS and YFSETQ. The CDR3 runs 12 residues. Between the trimmed V and J ends, which lost 0 bases and 7 bases, there was a span of 7 bases. This CDR3 reads CASSLGQTGYTF. CDR3 in DNA: TGCGCCAGCAGCTTGGGACAGACTGGCTACACCTTC.

CDR3 nucleotides: TGTGCCAGTACGTATGACAGGGGACACCAAGAGACCCAGTACTTC. Translation gives CASTYDRGHQETQYF. The V call is TRBV7-2, the J call TRBJ2-5; 8 nucleotides line up with TRBD1. Germline CDR1 SGHTA, CDR2 FQGNSA. The CDR3 extends over 15 amino acids. Germline trimming cut 9 bases from V and 0 bases from J; bases unmatched to any gene: 9.

This chain connects TRBV5-1 to TRBJ2-1, with 9 positions matching TRBD2. The CDR3 loop spans 18 amino acids. Germline V gene data show CDR1 as SGHRS and CDR2 as YFSETQ. The V segment lost 0 bases and the J segment 4 bases; nucleotides outside the gene matches: 11. The CDR3 loop reads CASSLAGSGGQTYNEQFF. The CDR3, as DNA: TGCGCCAGCAGCTTGGCCGGGAGCGGGGGGCAAACTTACAATGAGCAGTTCTTC.

V is TRBV7-2 and J is TRBJ2-3; 9 bases are shared with TRBD2. Germline V gene sequence: CDR1 SGHTA, CDR2 FQGNSA. The CDR3 has 15 amino acids. The J segment lost 4 bases and the V segment lost 1 base, leaving 3 bases of the junction unmatched. The DNA for the CDR3 is TGTGCCAGCAGCTTAGAGGGGACTAGCCCAGATACGCAGTATTTT. Its translation is CASSLEGTSPDTQYF.

This sequence joins TRBV5-1 and TRBJ2-5; 14 bases line up with TRBD2. The CDR3 has 18 residues. CDR1 and CDR2 from the germline V gene are SGHRS and YFSETQ. Trimming cost V 0 bases and J 5 bases; bases outside gene matches: 9. In DNA form, the CDR3 reads TGCGCCAGCAGCTTGGGAACGAGACTAGCGGGAGGGCGTGAGACCCAGTACTTC. Protein: CASSLGTRLAGGRETQYF.

J is TRBJ2-1 and V is TRBV11-3, with 9 bases matching TRBD1. V lost 3 bases to trimming and J lost 8 bases; unmatched junction nucleotides: 2. Germline V gene sequence: CDR1 SGHNT, CDR2 YENEEA. This CDR3 contains 13 residues. CDR3 DNA: TGTGCCAGCAGCTTGACAGGGGGGTATGAGCAGTTCTTC. It translates to CASSLTGGYEQFF.

The chain employs TRBV6-6 and TRBJ1-1; possible D gene TRBD1, 6 bases. The germline gives CDR1 MNHNY, CDR2 SVGAGI (reference sequence). The V end was cut by 6 bases, the J end by 7 bases, with 15 bases between. The CDR3 is 13 residues long. The CDR3, as DNA: TGTGCCAGCAGGTCTCAGGGGACCAATGAAGCTTTCTTT. This sequence encodes CASRSQGTNEAFF.

This chain joins TRBV6-6 and TRBJ1-1; TRBD1 matches at 9 bases. Per germline, CDR1 MNHNY and CDR2 SVGAGI (reference sequence). CDR3 length: 14 residues. The junction had 5 bases not matched to a gene; V was cut back by 5 bases and J by 4 bases. The CDR3: CASSRGQGSTEAFF. The CDR3 region has the DNA TGTGCCAGCAGTCGTGGACAGGGGAGCACTGAAGCTTTCTTT.

V and J are TRBV9 and TRBJ1-2; the D gene is possibly TRBD1 (5 bases). The CDR3 is 16 amino acids. CDR1 is SGDLS, CDR2 YYNGEE, per germline. The germline V and J ends were trimmed by 0 bases and 2 bases, with 14 bases remaining between them. Written as DNA, the CDR3 is TGTGCCAGCAGCGTAGCTATGACAGCTAAAAACTATGGCTACACCTTC. Its protein product is CASSVAMTAKNYGYTF.

V is TRBV30 and J is TRBJ1-2, with D possibly being TRBD1 (5 bases). Per the germline V gene, CDR1 is GTSNPN and CDR2 is SVGIG (reference sequence). This CDR3 is 13 amino acids long. V lost 0 bases and J lost 1, with 6 bases in between. The CDR3 DNA is TGTGCCTGGAGTGTAGGGGTTAACTATGGCTACACCTTC. Translated: CAWSVGVNYGYTF. The full variable domain, rest sourced from reference TRBV30 and TRBJ1-2, is SQTIHQWPATLVQPVGSPLSLECTVEGTSNPNLYWYRQAAGRGLQLLFYSVGIGQISSEVPQNLSASRPQDRQFILSSKKLLLSDSGFYLCAWSVGVNYGYTFGSGTRLTVV.

The rearrangement joins TRBV7-9 to TRBJ2-7; 9 positions match TRBD1. This CDR3 spans 15 amino acids. The V and J ends lost 2 bases and 5 bases, in that order; junction bases with no gene match: 7. In germline, CDR1 is SEHNR, CDR2 FQNEAQ (reference sequence). The CDR3 region is CASSLSGTGSHEQYF. CDR3 bases: TGTGCCAGCAGCTTATCAGGGACAGGGTCACACGAGCAGTACTTC.

This rearrangement joins TRBV5-8 to TRBJ1-1; D gene unclear. CDR1 and CDR2 (germline): SGHTS, YDEGEE. V gave up 1 base and J gave up 2 bases, with 12 bases separating them. CDR3 length: 15 amino acids. CDR3 nucleotide sequence: TGTGCCAGCAGCTTGTTTCAGGTTTTAAACACTGAAGCTTTCTTT. Translation gives CASSLFQVLNTEAFF.

The chain employs TRBV7-6 and TRBJ2-7, with a possible D match to TRBD2 (6 bases). Germline V gene lookup returns CDR1 SGHVS and CDR2 FNYEAQ. The CDR3 covers 13 residues. V was clipped by 8 bases and J by 2 bases, with 13 bases between them. CDR3 sequence (DNA): TGTGCCAGCGCCCGGGGGAATACCTACGAGCAGTACTTC. Translating it yields CASARGNTYEQYF.

The chain has TRBV9 and TRBJ2-6; D not certain. The CDR3 has 16 residues. Trimming took off 2 bases at V and 2 bases at J, with 11 bases between the two ends. Germline lookup yields CDR1 SGDLS and CDR2 YYNGEE. The CDR3 sequence is CASSVSEFTGANVLTF. The CDR3 nucleotides read TGTGCCAGCAGCGTTAGTGAGTTCACTGGGGCCAACGTCCTGACTTTC.

V gene TRBV9 combines with J gene TRBJ2-5; 9 nucleotides match TRBD1. The CDR3 loop spans 17 amino acids. Germline-derived CDR1 and CDR2 are SGDLS and YYNGEE. Losses at the gene ends were 3 bases for V and 5 bases for J; bases not matched to a gene: 14. The CDR3 sequence: CASSAWTGTGKGETQYF. CDR3 nucleotides: TGTGCCAGCAGCGCGTGGACCGGGACAGGGAAGGGGGAGACCCAGTACTTC.

The rearrangement links TRBV29-1 to TRBJ1-1; 9 bases are a match to TRBD1. CDR1 is SQVTM, CDR2 ANQGSEA, per germline. This CDR3 has 14 amino acids. V lost 6 bases, J lost 4 bases, and 9 bases stayed unmatched. The CDR3 DNA reads TGCAGCGTCAGAGGGACAGGGAAATTCACTGAAGCTTTCTTT. Translation gives CSVRGTGKFTEAFF.

The rearrangement links TRBV11-3 to TRBJ1-2; D ambiguous. The CDR3 spans 10 residues. The V end lost 5 bases, the J end lost 5 bases, and 3 bases lay between the germline ends. Germline V CDR1 and CDR2: SGHNT, YENEEA. CDR3 nucleotide sequence: TGTGCCAGCAGCACATATGGCTACACCTTC. Its translation is CASSTYGYTF.

This sequence joins TRBV19 and TRBJ2-3; TRBD2 agrees at 7 bases. J gave up 8 bases and V 2 bases, and 13 bases lay outside the gene matches. Germline V lookup: CDR1 LNHDA, CDR2 SQIVND (reference sequence). The length of the CDR3 is 16 residues. The CDR3 protein is CASSISLAEGVSTQYF. The DNA of the CDR3 is TGTGCCAGTAGTATATCCCTAGCGGAAGGTGTGAGTACGCAGTATTTT.

The V call is TRBV5-1, the J call TRBJ2-1; 8 bases are shared with TRBD2. Germline V gene data show CDR1 as SGHRS and CDR2 as YFSETQ. Germline trimming cut 5 bases from V and 5 bases from J; bases unmatched to any gene: 9. The CDR3 runs to 15 residues. The CDR3 bases are TGCGCCAGCAGAACCCACTTAGCGGGAAACAATGAGCAGTTCTTC. Its protein product is CASRTHLAGNNEQFF.

The rearrangement links TRBV10-2 to TRBJ1-1; D gene uncertain. V was clipped by 3 bases and J by 6 bases, with 11 bases between them. From germline, CDR1 is WSHSY and CDR2 SAAADI. The CDR3 loop spans 13 amino acids. The CDR3 nucleotides read TGCGCCAGCAGTGAACCGGGGATTTCTGAAGCTTTCTTT. This codes for CASSEPGISEAFF.

The rearrangement joins TRBV29-1 to TRBJ1-4, with 7 bases fitting TRBD1. The CDR3 runs to 14 residues. CDR1 SQVTM and CDR2 ANQGSEA come from the germline V gene. V shed 7 bases and J 4 bases; nucleotides not matched to a gene: 9. The CDR3 DNA sequence: TGCAGCGCTTCACAGGGGTCGGGTAATGAAAAACTGTTTTTT. Translating gives CSASQGSGNEKLFF.

The chain uses TRBV27 and TRBJ2-3; 14 bases align to TRBD2. Trimming removed 5 bases from V and 0 bases from J; junction bases left unmatched: 10. Germline V gene sequence: CDR1 MNHEY, CDR2 SMNVEV (reference sequence). The CDR3 loop spans 19 amino acids. CDR3 in amino acids: CASSRLRTSGGPSTDTQYF. DNA of the CDR3: TGTGCCAGCAGTCGGCTTCGGACTAGCGGGGGGCCTAGCACAGATACGCAGTATTTT.

The rearrangement uses TRBV4-3 and TRBJ1-3; TRBD1 agrees at 12 bases. Germline lookup yields CDR1 LGHNA and CDR2 YSLEER. Trimming took 3 bases from V and 0 from J; bases not matched to a gene: 3. CDR3 length equals 17 residues. The CDR3 here is CASSQGQGASSGNTIYF. Written as DNA, the CDR3 is TGCGCCAGCAGCCAGGGACAGGGGGCTTCCTCTGGAAACACCATATATTTT.

V and J are TRBV6-5 and TRBJ2-1; 7 nucleotides line up with TRBD1. J gave up 2 bases and V 0 bases, and 4 bases lay outside the gene matches. The germline V gene has CDR1 MNHEY and CDR2 SVGAGI. This CDR3 comprises 16 residues. The DNA of the CDR3 is TGTGCCAGCAGTTACTCGGGACAGAGAACCTACAATGAGCAGTTCTTC. It yields the protein CASSYSGQRTYNEQFF.

The V and J genes are TRBV9 and TRBJ1-6, with a tentative D call TRBD1 (6 bases). The germline CDR1 and CDR2 sequences are SGDLS and YYNGEE. The CDR3 is 14 residues long. The ends were cut back, 4 bases at V and 7 bases at J, with 12 bases in the middle. CDR3 sequence reads: CASSKSRGNSPLHF. Written as DNA, the CDR3 is TGTGCCAGCAGCAAATCGAGGGGGAATTCACCCCTCCACTTT.

The CDR3 sequence is CASSVAGQDLFPTNTGELFF. The CDR3 DNA reads TGTGCCAGCAGCGTAGCAGGACAAGACCTCTTTCCTACCAACACCGGGGAGCTGTTTTTT. V is TRBV9 and J is TRBJ2-2, with D possibly matching TRBD1 (5 bases). With 0 bases removed from V and 2 bases from J, the gap between germline ends came to 23 bases. Germline CDR1 reads SGDLS; CDR2 reads YYNGEE. CDR3 length: 20 residues.

This chain joins TRBV27 and TRBJ1-2, with a weak D call TRBD1 (5 bases). Per germline, CDR1 MNHEY and CDR2 SMNVEV (reference sequence). The CDR3 is made up of 13 amino acids. Trimming shortened V by 2 bases and J by 4 bases, and 8 bases separated the two germline ends. The CDR3 DNA is TGTGCCAGCAGTTTAATAGGGGCCTATGGCTACACCTTC. Protein sequence: CASSLIGAYGYTF.